Listed below are T cell receptor beta chains from one sample, sequenced in a study of blood T cell repertoires in COVID-19. Clones were read by immunoSEQ multiplex PCR, and TCRdb kept only the in-frame ones, dropping some. The data show 200,000 to 250,000 clones, 86% seen once. The specimen was peripheral blood. The receptors derive from a man aged 80 or over with acute or convalescent COVID-19. Each CDR3 is given with its conserved first and last residue. The D gene is left open where the match is weak. Not all rows give a size; the values are once, few, many and, for expanded clones, a class.

>TRBJ2-2|TRBV7-9|TRBD1|NA
TGTGCCAGCAGCCGGGACAGGGCCTACACCGGGGAGCTGTTTTTT
CASSRDRAYTGELFF
>TRBJ2-3|TRBV5-1|NA|NA
TGCGCCTCTAGCGCCCCTGGCACAGATACGCAGTATTTT
CASSAPGTDTQYF
>TRBJ1-6|TRBV25-1|TRBD1|NA
TGTGCCAGCACCCTGGACAGGGGTTCACCCCTCCACTTT
CASTLDRGSPLHF
>TRBJ1-2|TRBV4-2|TRBD1|few
TGTGCCAGCAGCCAAGATAATCAGGGGGCGGGTAGCTACACCTTC
CASSQDNQGAGSYTF
>TRBJ2-3|TRBV3-1/TRBV3-2|NA|NA
TGTGCCAGCAGCCCAGCGCAGCGCCAGACAGATACGCAGTATTTT
CASSPAQRQTDTQYF
>TRBJ2-2|TRBV27|TRBD1|NA
TGTGCCAGCAGATGGGACAGTATATTACCCGGGGAGCTGTTTTTT
CASRWDSILPGELFF
>TRBJ2-2|TRBV5-4|NA|NA
TGTGCCAGCAGCTTGGGAGGGCGCGGGGAGCTGTTTTTT
CASSLGGRGELFF
>TRBJ1-2|TRBV20-1|NA|NA
TGCAGTAGGGGGTCCGATACCTTC
CSRGSDTF
>TRBJ1-6|TRBV11-2|TRBD1|NA
TGTGCCAGCAGCCAAAGGGACAGGTTAGGGCCCCTCCACTTT
CASSQRDRLGPLHF
>TRBJ1-2|TRBV2|NA|NA
TGTGCCAGCATTGTGGGGCCCAATCACGCTGGCTACACCTTC
CASIVGPNHAGYTF
>TRBJ1-4|TRBV7-8|NA|NA
TGTGCCAGCAGCCCGCCGGGCAGGAGGGAAAAACTGTTTTTT
CASSPPGRREKLFF
>TRBJ2-1|TRBV11-2|TRBD2|NA
TGTGCCAGCAGCCCCCGACTAGCGGGGGAGACTTACAATGAGCAGTTCTTC
CASSPRLAGETYNEQFF
>TRBJ2-7|TRBV10-3|TRBD2|NA
TGTGCCATCAGTGGGGGGACTAGCGGGAGGAGTTCGGAGGGCAATCTGGGGCAGTACTTC
CAISGGTSGRSSEGNLGQYF
>TRBJ2-3|TRBV2|NA|NA
TGTGCCGGCCGGCGGGGAGGTAGCACAGATACGCAGTATTTT
CAGRRGGSTDTQYF
>TRBJ1-1|TRBV28|TRBD1|NA
TGTGCCAGTATTCAAATGGGCAGGGGGCAACGGGGAGCTTTCTTT
CASIQMGRGQRGAFF
>TRBJ1-6|TRBV19|NA|few
TGTGCCAGTAGTATATCAAGGAGGAGCTCCTATAATTCACCCCTCCACTTT
CASSISRRSSYNSPLHF
>TRBJ2-1|TRBV4-1|NA|NA
TGCGCCAGCAGCCCTAGACTTGGTTCCAATGAGCAGTTCTTC
CASSPRLGSNEQFF
>TRBJ2-2|TRBV19|TRBD1|NA
TGTGCCAGTAGGGGACAGGCTCCCCACTGGCGGTTC
CASRGQAPHWRF
>TRBJ1-2|TRBV27|TRBD1|NA
TGTGCCAGCAGTAGGGACAGTCTGAGCTATGGCTACACCTTC
CASSRDSLSYGYTF
>TRBJ1-1|TRBV18|NA|once
TGTGCCAGCTCACCCGGACAACGGAACACTGAAGCTTTCTTT
CASSPGQRNTEAFF
>TRBJ2-3|TRBV5-6|TRBD2|NA
TGTGCCAGCAGCTGGACTAGCGGGGGTAGCACAGATACGCAGTATTTT
CASSWTSGGSTDTQYF
>TRBJ1-3|TRBV5-4|NA|NA
TGTGCCAGCAGCCCCGAAGGGGTCTTGCATGGAAACACCATATATTTT
CASSPEGVLHGNTIYF
>TRBJ2-1|TRBV28|NA|NA
TGTGCCAGCAGTTTGGTAGGGGCACCCCAAAGGGGTGAGCAGTTCTTC
CASSLVGAPQRGEQFF
>TRBJ1-2|TRBV5-1|NA|NA
TGCGCCAGCAGCTGGGGGGGTGATGATGGCTACACCTTC
CASSWGGDDGYTF
>TRBJ2-1|TRBV5-1|TRBD2|NA
TGCGCCAGCAGCTCGCGAGCGGGAGCAGGTGAGCAGTTCTTC
CASSSRAGAGEQFF
>TRBJ1-3|TRBV3-1/TRBV3-2|TRBD1|NA
TGTGCCAGCAGCTTCAGACAGGGGGCAAACACCATATATTTT
CASSFRQGANTIYF
>TRBJ2-5|TRBV3-1/TRBV3-2|TRBD2|few
TGTGCCAGCAGCGGCGGGACTAGCGGGAGCAGGGAGACCCAGTACTTC
CASSGGTSGSRETQYF
>TRBJ2-5|TRBV6-5|NA|few
TGTGCCAGCTCAGCCTGGGGCGTCCAAGAGACCCAGTACTTC
CASSAWGVQETQYF
>TRBJ1-5|TRBV19|NA|NA
TGTGCCAGTAGGACCTCCGGGATTGCAAATCAGCCCCAGCATTTT
CASRTSGIANQPQHF
>TRBJ1-5|TRBV15|NA|NA
TGTGCCACCAGCAGAGATTCAGGGAGCAATCAGCCCCAGCATTTT
CATSRDSGSNQPQHF
>TRBJ1-1|TRBV5-4|NA|NA
TGTGCCAGCAGGCGGGAACTAGCAATGAACACTGAAGCTTTCTTT
CASRRELAMNTEAFF
>TRBJ1-1|TRBV12-3/TRBV12-4|NA|NA
TGTGCCAGCAGGACAGGAAACACTGAAGCTTTCTTT
CASRTGNTEAFF
>TRBJ2-5|TRBV5-1|NA|NA
TGCGCCAGCAGCAAGGGACTTACGCAAGAGACCCAGTACTTC
CASSKGLTQETQYF
>TRBJ1-5|TRBV7-8|NA|NA
TGTGCCAGCAGCTTTGCAGGCAATCAGCCCCAGCATTTT
CASSFAGNQPQHF